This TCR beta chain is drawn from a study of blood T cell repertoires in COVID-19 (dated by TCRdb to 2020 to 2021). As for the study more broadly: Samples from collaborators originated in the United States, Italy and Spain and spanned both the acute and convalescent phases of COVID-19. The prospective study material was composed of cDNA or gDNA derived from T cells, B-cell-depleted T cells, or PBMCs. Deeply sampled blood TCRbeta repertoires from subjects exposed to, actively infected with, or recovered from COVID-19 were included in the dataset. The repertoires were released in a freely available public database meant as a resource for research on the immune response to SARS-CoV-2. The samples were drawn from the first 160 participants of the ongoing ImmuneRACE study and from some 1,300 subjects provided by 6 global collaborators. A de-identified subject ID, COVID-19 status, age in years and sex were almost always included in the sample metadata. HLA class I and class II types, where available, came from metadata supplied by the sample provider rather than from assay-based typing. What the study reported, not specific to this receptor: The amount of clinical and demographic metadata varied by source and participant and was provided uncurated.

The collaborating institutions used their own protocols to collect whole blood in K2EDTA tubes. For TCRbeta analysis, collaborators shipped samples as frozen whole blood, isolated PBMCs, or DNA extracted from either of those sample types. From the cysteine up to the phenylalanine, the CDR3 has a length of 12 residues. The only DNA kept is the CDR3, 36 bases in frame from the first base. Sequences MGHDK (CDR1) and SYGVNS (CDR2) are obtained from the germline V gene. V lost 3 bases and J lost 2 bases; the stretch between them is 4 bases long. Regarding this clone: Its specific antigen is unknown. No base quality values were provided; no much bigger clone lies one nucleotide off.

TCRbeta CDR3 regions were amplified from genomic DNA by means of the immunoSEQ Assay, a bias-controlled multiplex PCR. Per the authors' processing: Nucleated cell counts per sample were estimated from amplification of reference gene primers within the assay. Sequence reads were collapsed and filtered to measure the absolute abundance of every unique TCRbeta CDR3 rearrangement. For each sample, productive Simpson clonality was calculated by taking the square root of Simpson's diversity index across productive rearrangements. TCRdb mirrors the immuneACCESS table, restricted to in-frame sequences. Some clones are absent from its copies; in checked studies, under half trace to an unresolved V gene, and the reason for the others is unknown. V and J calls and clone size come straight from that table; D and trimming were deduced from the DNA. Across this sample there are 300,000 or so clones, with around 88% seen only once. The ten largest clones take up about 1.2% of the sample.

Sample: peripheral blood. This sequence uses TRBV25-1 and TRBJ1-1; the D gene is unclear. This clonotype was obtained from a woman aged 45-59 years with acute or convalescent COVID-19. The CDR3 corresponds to CASSDPNTEAFF. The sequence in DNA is TGTGCCAGCAGTGACCCTAACACTGAAGCTTTCTTT.